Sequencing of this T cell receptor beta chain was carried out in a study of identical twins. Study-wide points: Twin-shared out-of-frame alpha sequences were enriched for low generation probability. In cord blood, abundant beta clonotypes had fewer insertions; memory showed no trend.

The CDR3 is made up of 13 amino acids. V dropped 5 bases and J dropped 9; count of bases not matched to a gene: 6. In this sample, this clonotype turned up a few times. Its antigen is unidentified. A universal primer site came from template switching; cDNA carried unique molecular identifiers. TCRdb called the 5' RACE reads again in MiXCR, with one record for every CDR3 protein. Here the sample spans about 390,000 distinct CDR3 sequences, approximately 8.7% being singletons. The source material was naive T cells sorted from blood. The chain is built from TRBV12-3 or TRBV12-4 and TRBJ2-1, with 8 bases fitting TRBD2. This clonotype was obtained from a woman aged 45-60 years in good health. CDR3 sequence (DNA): TGTGCCAGCAGTACGACTGGACTAGCTGAGCAGTTCTTC. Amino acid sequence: CASSTTGLAEQFF.